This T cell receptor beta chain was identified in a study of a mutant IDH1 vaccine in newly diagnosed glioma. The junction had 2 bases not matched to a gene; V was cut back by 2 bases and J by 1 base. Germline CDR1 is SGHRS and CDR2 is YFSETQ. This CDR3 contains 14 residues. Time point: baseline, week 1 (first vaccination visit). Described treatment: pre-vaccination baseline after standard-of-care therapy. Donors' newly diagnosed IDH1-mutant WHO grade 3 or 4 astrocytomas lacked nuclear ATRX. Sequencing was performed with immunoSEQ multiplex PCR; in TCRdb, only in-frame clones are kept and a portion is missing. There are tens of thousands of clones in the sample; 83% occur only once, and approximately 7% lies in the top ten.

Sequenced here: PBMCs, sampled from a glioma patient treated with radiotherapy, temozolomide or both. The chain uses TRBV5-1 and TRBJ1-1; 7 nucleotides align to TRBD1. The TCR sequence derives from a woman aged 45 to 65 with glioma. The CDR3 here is CASSFGTENTEAFF. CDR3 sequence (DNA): TGCGCCAGCAGCTTCGGGACAGAGAACACTGAAGCTTTCTTT.